This T cell receptor (beta chain) was recorded in a study of shared clonotypes between healthy human individuals. CDR1 SGHVS and CDR2 FQNEAQ come from the germline V gene. V lost 5 bases, J lost 5 bases, and 19 bases lay in between. This CDR3 region has 15 residues. Points from the study as a whole: The study generally estimated greater richness for naive than memory subsets. It was expected that sequencing depth would affect clonotype sharing among donors.

Deep was the level used in running the assay. Generated by immunoSEQ multiplex PCR, the TCRdb table keeps only in-frame clones and is missing some. The repertoire consists of over a million clones, with about four fifths occurring once and the leading ten covering under 0.65%. As to this clone: Its target is not known.

Source material: memory CD4+ T cells from PBMCs. Subset indicated: CD45RA-negative fraction. The sequence was collected from a man between 18 and 35 years old in good health. Some clones in this sample may be carry-over from other donors' samples. This chain uses TRBV7-8 with TRBJ2-7; unclear D gene. CDR3 sequence (DNA): TGTGCCAGCAGCCCCCTCCCGGGTCTCCCTCACGAGCAGTACTTC. It is translated as CASSPLPGLPHEQYF. Using reference TRBV7-8 and TRBJ2-7 for the parts outside the CDR3, the full variable domain is GAGVSQSPRYKVAKRGQDVALRCDPISGHVSLFWYQQALGQGPEFLTYFQNEAQLDKSGLPSDRFFAERPEGSVSTLKIQRTQQEDSAVYLCASSPLPGLPHEQYFGPGTRLTVT.